This TCR beta chain emerged from a study of T cell responses to AZD1222 COVID-19 vaccine. Germline lookup yields CDR1 MDHEN and CDR2 SYDVKM. Trimming took 6 bases from V and 3 from J, leaving 9 bases between them. The CDR3 contains 13 residues. Measured with immunoSEQ multiplex PCR; TCRdb has only the in-frame clones, and not every one. The profile covers about 69,000 clones, with less than 85% appearing a single time and about 23% taken by the ten largest. The input for sequencing was peripheral blood, taken 28 days after the second AZD1222 dose. The receptor comes from an adult who received the AZD1222 COVID-19 vaccine. The chain combines TRBV28 with TRBJ2-1; D is unclear. The CDR3 DNA reads TGTGCCAGCAGAGCAATCGGCTACAATGAGCAGTTCTTC. Translation: CASRAIGYNEQFF. Filled out from reference TRBV28 and TRBJ2-1, the complete variable domain reads DVKVTQSSRYLVKRTGEKVFLECVQDMDHENMFWYRQDPGLGLRLIYFSYDVKMKEKGDIPEGYSVSREKKERFSLILESASTNQTSMYLCASRAIGYNEQFFGPGTRLTVL.